This T cell receptor (beta chain) comes out of a study of circulating and synovial CD4+ cells in juvenile arthritis. Study results and caveats: Measured synovium overlap likely understates the true shared repertoire.

Method: immunoSEQ multiplex PCR; TCRdb's copy keeps in-frame clones and lacks some. Altogether about 33,000 clones are present, 90% to 95% being singletons, with the ten largest covering 0.68%. With regard to this clone: Its matching antigen is unknown.

The sequence derives from a human donor with juvenile idiopathic arthritis. The sequencing input was CD4+ T cells from blood.

In DNA form, the CDR3 reads TGTGCCAGCAGCCGCGGGACGGGACCCAATCAGCCCCAGCATTTT. Amino acids: CASSRGTGPNQPQHF. The chain links TRBV11-3 to TRBJ1-5; weak D call: TRBD1 (5 bases). The CDR3 is 15 amino acids. From germline, CDR1 is SGHNT and CDR2 YENEEA. Trimming cost V 5 bases and J 3 bases, with 14 bases left between them.